This T cell receptor (beta chain) was sequenced for a study of Ad26.COV2.S vaccination and SARS-CoV-2 variants. Overall study: Ad26.COV2.S was injected intramuscularly once or twice, 56 days apart. Findings and limits, study-wide: Relative to placebo recipients, vaccine recipients exhibited elevated spike-specific TCR breadth.

Profiled with immunoSEQ multiplex PCR; TCRdb holds only in-frame clones, not every one. The sample consists of 350,000 to 400,000 clones, 75% to 90% of them appearing once. Described treatment: 19 received Ad26.COV2.S at low or high dose, single or two shots; about 5 received placebo; per-sample allocation not given. It was on day 63 after the first vaccine or placebo injection that samples were taken. This Boston cohort included adults aged 18-55 years. Expressing Wuhan-strain SARS-CoV-2 spike, an Ad26 vector served as the vaccine. On this clone: Its antigen is unidentified.

Germline CDR1 reads SEHNR; CDR2 reads FQNEAQ (reference sequence). V was shortened by 0 bases and J by 7 bases, with 15 bases between the two germline ends. The CDR3 runs 15 residues. The sample here was peripheral blood, taken in a trial of Ad26.COV2.S vaccine versus placebo. This sequence was found in a person aged 18-60 years who received the Ad26.COV2.S COVID-19 vaccine or a placebo. The V and J genes are TRBV7-9 and TRBJ2-5, with D possibly matching TRBD1 (5 bases). The chain's CDR3 is CASSLAVGAMGTQYF. In nucleotides, the CDR3 is TGTGCCAGCAGCTTAGCGGTAGGGGCGATGGGGACCCAGTACTTC.